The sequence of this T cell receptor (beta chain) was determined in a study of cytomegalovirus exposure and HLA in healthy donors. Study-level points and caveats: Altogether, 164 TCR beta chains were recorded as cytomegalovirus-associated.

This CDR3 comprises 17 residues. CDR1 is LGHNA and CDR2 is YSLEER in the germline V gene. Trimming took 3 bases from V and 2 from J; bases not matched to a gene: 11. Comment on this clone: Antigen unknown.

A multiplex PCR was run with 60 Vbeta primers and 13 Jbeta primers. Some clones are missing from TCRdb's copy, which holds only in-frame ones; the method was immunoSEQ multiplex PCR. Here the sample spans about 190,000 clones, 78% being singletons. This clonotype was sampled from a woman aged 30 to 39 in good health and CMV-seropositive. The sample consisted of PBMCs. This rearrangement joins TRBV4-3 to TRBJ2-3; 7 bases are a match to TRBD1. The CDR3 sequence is CASSQQAGTANTDTQYF. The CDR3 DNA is TGCGCCAGCAGCCAGCAAGCCGGGACAGCAAACACAGATACGCAGTATTTT.